Below are 8 T cell receptor beta chains sequenced from a single sample in a study of T cell responses to AZD1222 COVID-19 vaccine. Sequencing was performed with immunoSEQ multiplex PCR; in TCRdb, only in-frame clones are kept and a portion is missing. The sample has around 31,000 clones; about 89% are singletons. Here the sequenced sample was peripheral blood, taken on day 0 of AZD1222 vaccination. The source of these receptors is an adult in good health.

This sequence joins TRBV29-1 and TRBJ1-1; D is possibly TRBD1 (5 bases). The germline gives CDR1 SQVTM, CDR2 ANQGSEA. Trimming cost V 7 bases and J 8 bases, with 14 bases left between them. CDR3 size: 11 residues. The CDR3 DNA is TGCAGCGGAGGGGATGGGCAGGAAGCTTTCTTT. Translation: CSGGDGQEAFF.

This clone occurred once. J is TRBJ1-1 and V is TRBV5-5; D possibly corresponds to TRBD1 (6 bases). Per the germline V gene, CDR1 is SGHKS and CDR2 is YYEKEE (reference sequence). Trimming left V 1 base short and J 0 bases short, with 10 bases between. The CDR3 loop spans 15 amino acids. CDR3 residues: CASSLWGALNTEAFF. The CDR3 bases are TGTGCCAGCAGCTTGTGGGGGGCTTTGAACACTGAAGCTTTCTTT.

The rearrangement links TRBV5-1 to TRBJ2-1; D not certain. Trimming stripped 0 bases from V and 2 bases from J, with 18 bases between. Germline V lookup: CDR1 SGHRS, CDR2 YFSETQ. This CDR3 has 18 residues. CDR3 nucleotides: TGCGCCAGCAGCTTGGAGGTGCCCGGCCCCAGACCCTACAATGAGCAGTTCTTC. Translation: CASSLEVPGPRPYNEQFF.

The chain recombines TRBV4-3 with TRBJ2-2, with 7 bases aligning to TRBD1. Germline CDR1 LGHNA, CDR2 YSLEER. The CDR3 has 19 residues. The V and J ends lost 1 base and 2 bases, in that order; junction bases with no gene match: 13. The CDR3 spells CASSQGLRQGMSNTGELFF. CDR3 sequence (DNA): TGCGCCAGCAGCCAAGGTCTGAGACAGGGAATGTCTAACACCGGGGAGCTGTTTTTT.

This clone was recorded a few times. Here the CDR3 reads CASSRRDTTEAFF. CDR3 sequence (DNA): TGTGCCAGCAGCCGGAGGGACACGACTGAAGCTTTCTTT. The chain couples TRBV5-6 to TRBJ1-1, with a possible D match to TRBD1 (6 bases). V gave up 4 bases and J gave up 5 bases, with 12 bases separating them. Germline V gene data show CDR1 as SGHDT and CDR2 as YYEEEE. The CDR3 is 13 amino acids.

This clone was observed once. The J gene is TRBJ2-5, the V gene TRBV14; 8 positions match TRBD1. Germline CDR1 and CDR2: SGHDN and FVKESK. Trimming took 3 bases from V and 2 from J; bases not matched to a gene: 2. This CDR3 has 14 amino acids. The CDR3 sequence: CASSHGTGQETQYF. The CDR3 DNA reads as TGTGCCAGCAGCCATGGGACAGGTCAAGAGACCCAGTACTTC.

The chain joins TRBV6-4 to TRBJ2-1; 15 bases are shared with TRBD2. V was pared by 7 bases and J by 9 bases, with 7 bases of the junction left unmatched. The CDR3 runs to 15 residues. Germline V CDR1 and CDR2: MRHNA, SNTAGT. The CDR3 DNA sequence: TGTGCCAGCAAACGGACTAGCGGGGGGGAGCGTGAGCAGTTCTTC. Translating gives CASKRTSGGEREQFF.

The J gene is TRBJ1-5, the V gene TRBV6-5; TRBD1 aligns across 10 bases. The V gene end was trimmed by 5 bases and the J gene end by 6 bases; junction bases not matched to a gene: 7. Per germline, CDR1 MNHEY and CDR2 SVGAGI. CDR3 length: 15 amino acids. As DNA, the CDR3 is TGTGCCAGCAGTCGAAATGACAGGGGGCGTCAGCCCCAGCATTTT. Amino acids: CASSRNDRGRQPQHF.